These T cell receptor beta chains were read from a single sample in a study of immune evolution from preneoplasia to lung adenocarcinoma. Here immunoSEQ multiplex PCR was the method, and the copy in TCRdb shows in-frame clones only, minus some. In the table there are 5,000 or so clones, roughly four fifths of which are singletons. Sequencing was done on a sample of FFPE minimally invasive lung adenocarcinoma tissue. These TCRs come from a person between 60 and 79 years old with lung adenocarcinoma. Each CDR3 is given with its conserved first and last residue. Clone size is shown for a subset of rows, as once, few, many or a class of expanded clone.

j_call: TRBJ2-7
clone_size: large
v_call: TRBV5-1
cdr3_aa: CASSLESGTSGRATYEQYF

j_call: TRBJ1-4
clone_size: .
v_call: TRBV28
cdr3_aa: CASSSKRQGDEKLFF

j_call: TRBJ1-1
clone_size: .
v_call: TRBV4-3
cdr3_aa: CASSQEILSDEAFF

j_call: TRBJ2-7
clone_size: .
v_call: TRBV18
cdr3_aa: CASSPDQISYEQYF

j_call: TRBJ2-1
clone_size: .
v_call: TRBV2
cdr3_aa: CASSERLAGDPNLF

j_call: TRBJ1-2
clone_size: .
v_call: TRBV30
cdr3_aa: CAWTDFNYGYTF

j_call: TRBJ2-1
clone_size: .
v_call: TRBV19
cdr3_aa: CASSKTRTQYNEQFF

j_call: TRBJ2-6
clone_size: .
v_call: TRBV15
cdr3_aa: CATRFVGPGANVLTF

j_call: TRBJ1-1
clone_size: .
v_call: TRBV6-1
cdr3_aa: CASSARNRVTFF

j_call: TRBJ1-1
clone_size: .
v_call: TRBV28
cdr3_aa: CASSLSPGRGGTEAFF

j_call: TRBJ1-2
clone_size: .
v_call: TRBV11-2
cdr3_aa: CASSFGGAYGYTF

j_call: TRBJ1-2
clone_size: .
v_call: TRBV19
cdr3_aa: CASSDRGRRGYTF

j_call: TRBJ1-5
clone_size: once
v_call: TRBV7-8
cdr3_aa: CASSLLRSVSNQPQHF

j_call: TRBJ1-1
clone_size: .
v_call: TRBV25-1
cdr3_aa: CASSGPAGSTEAFF

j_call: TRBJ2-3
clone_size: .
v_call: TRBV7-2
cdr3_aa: CASSLFGNPTDTQYF

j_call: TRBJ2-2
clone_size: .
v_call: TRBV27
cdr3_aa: CASSFYTGELFF

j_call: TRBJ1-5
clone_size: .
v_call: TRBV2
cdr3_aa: CASSVGQGPNQPQHF

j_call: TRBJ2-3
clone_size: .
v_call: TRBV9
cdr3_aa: CASSASQGADTQYF

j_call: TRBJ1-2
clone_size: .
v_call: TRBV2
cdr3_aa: CASRGQGGNYGYTF

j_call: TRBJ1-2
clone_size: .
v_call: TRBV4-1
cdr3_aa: CASSQASGPTNYGYTF

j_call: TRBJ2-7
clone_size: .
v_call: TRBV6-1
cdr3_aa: CASSERAGGGEQYF

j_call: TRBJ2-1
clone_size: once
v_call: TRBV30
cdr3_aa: CAWSVLPEQFF